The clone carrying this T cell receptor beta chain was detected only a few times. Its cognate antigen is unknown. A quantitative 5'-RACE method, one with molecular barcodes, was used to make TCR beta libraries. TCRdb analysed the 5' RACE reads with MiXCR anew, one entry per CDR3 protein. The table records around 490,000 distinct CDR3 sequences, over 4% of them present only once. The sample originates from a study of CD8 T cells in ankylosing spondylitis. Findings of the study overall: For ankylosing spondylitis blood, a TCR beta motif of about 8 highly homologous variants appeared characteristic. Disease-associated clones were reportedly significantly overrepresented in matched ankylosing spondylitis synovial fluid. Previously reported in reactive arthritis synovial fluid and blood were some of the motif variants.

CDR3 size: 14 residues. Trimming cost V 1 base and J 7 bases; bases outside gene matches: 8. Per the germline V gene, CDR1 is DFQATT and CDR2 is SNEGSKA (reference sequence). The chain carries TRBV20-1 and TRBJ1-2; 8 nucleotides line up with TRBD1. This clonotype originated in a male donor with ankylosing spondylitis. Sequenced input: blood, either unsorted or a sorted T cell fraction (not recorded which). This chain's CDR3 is CSARGRGRGPGYTF. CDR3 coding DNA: TGCAGTGCTAGAGGTCGGGGCAGGGGGCCTGGCTACACCTTC.